The 13 T cell receptor beta chains below come from one sample, sequenced in a study of shared clonotypes between healthy human individuals. The repertoire was sequenced with immunoSEQ multiplex PCR; TCRdb's copy has only in-frame clones and lacks some. This table holds a few hundred thousand clones, roughly 87% found once. Sequenced material: memory CD8+ T cells sorted from blood. Subset noted: CD45RO+ cells pooled with CCR7-negative TemRA cells. The receptors derive from a man between 18 and 35 years old in good health.

This clone was seen just once. This rearrangement joins TRBV7-4 to TRBJ1-2; 7 bases are a match to TRBD1. CDR3 size: 13 residues. From germline, CDR1 is SGHVT and CDR2 SQSDAQ. The junction had 7 bases not matched to a gene; V was cut back by 4 bases and J by 8 bases. The CDR3 nucleotides are TGTGCCAGCAGCTCTGACAGGGTAAAAGGCTACACCTTC. Amino acid sequence: CASSSDRVKGYTF. Full variable domain (outside the CDR3, taken from reference TRBV7-4 and TRBJ1-2): GAGVSQSPRYKVAKRGRDVALRCDSISGHVTLYWYRQTLGQGSEVLTYSQSDAQRDKSGRPSGRFSAERPERSVSTLKIQRTEQGDSAVYLCASSSDRVKGYTFGSGTRLTVV.

The rearrangement uses TRBV5-3 and TRBJ1-5; D gene uncertain. TRBV5-3 is identified as an open reading frame with a role that is uncertain. CDR3 size: 13 residues. V was clipped by 8 bases and J by 1 base, with 10 bases between them. The chain's CDR3 is CASPRESNQPQHF. CDR3 bases: TGTGCCAGTCCTCGAGAAAGCAATCAGCCCCAGCATTTT.

The gene calls are TRBV11-2 and TRBJ1-3; 7 bases are shared with TRBD1. Unmatched junction bases numbered 13, after V lost 1 base and J lost 4 bases. The V gene's germline CDR1 is SGHAT and CDR2 FQNNGV. This CDR3 is 18 amino acids long. The CDR3 DNA is TGTGCCAGCAGCTTAGGGGCCAGGACAGGCCAAAGGGGAAACACCATATATTTT. Translating gives CASSLGARTGQRGNTIYF.

The V gene is TRBV28, the J gene TRBJ2-1; either TRBD1 or TRBD2 may supply D (5 bases each). Germline V gives CDR1 MDHEN, CDR2 SYDVKM. This CDR3 has 13 residues. The ends were cut back, 6 bases at V and 5 bases at J, with 11 bases in the middle. The CDR3 nucleotides read TGTGCCAGCAGCAATTCGGGGCACAATGAGCAGTTCTTC. This gives the protein CASSNSGHNEQFF.

This chain uses TRBV27 with TRBJ1-3, with 7 positions matching TRBD1. V shed 4 bases and J 2 bases; nucleotides not matched to a gene: 2. Germline loops: CDR1 MNHEY, CDR2 SMNVEV (reference sequence). The CDR3 contains 14 residues. The CDR3 here is CASSSGGPGNTIYF. In nucleotides, the CDR3 is TGTGCCAGCAGTTCAGGGGGGCCTGGAAACACCATATATTTT.

The rearrangement uses TRBV28 and TRBJ2-7, with 8 bases aligning to TRBD2. The V and J ends lost 3 bases and 3 bases, in that order; junction bases with no gene match: 10. CDR3 length equals 16 residues. Germline V gene sequence: CDR1 MDHEN, CDR2 SYDVKM. The CDR3 is CASSLLAGPLVYEQYF. CDR3 coding DNA: TGTGCCAGCAGTTTGTTAGCGGGACCCTTGGTCTACGAGCAGTACTTC.

V gene TRBV30 combines with J gene TRBJ1-1; D not certain. The CDR3 has 11 residues. The ends were cut back, 4 bases at V and 11 bases at J, with 14 bases in the middle. Germline V gives CDR1 GTSNPN, CDR2 SVGIG (reference sequence). CDR3 region: CAWTGLDVAFF. DNA of the CDR3: TGTGCCTGGACAGGTCTCGATGTGGCTTTCTTT.

The gene calls are TRBV6-5 and TRBJ2-7; no reliable D call. This CDR3 is 14 amino acids long. The ends were cut back, 2 bases at V and 4 bases at J, with 12 bases in the middle. Germline values: CDR1 MNHEY, CDR2 SVGAGI. For the CDR3, the DNA is TGTGCCAGCAGTTACATCGGACCGGCATACGAGCAGTACTTC. Protein sequence: CASSYIGPAYEQYF.

The chain has TRBV4-2 and TRBJ2-2; 7 bases align to TRBD1. The V segment lost 0 bases and the J segment 1 base; nucleotides outside the gene matches: 2. In germline, CDR1 is LGHNA, CDR2 YNFKEQ. The CDR3 length is 16 residues. CDR3 loop: CASSQDTGENTGELFF. In DNA, the CDR3 is TGTGCCAGCAGCCAAGATACAGGGGAGAACACCGGGGAGCTGTTTTTT.

The J gene is TRBJ2-5, the V gene TRBV5-6; tentative D call: TRBD1 (5 bases). This CDR3 has 14 residues. CDR1 SGHDT and CDR2 YYEEEE come from the germline V gene. V was cut by 4 bases and J by 2 bases, with 12 bases left in between. The CDR3 DNA is TGTGCCAGCAGCCTCCGGCAGGGTCAAGAGACCCAGTACTTC. Its protein is CASSLRQGQETQYF.

The rearrangement links TRBV30 to TRBJ2-1; D possibly matches TRBD1 or TRBD2 (6 bases each). The ends were cut back, 3 bases at V and 4 bases at J, with 19 bases in the middle. This CDR3 spans 16 amino acids. CDR1 and CDR2 (germline): GTSNPN, SVGIG (reference sequence). The CDR3 DNA reads TGTGCCTGGAGCGCCCGAAGGGGGGCCCTTTACAATGAGCAGTTCTTC. Residues: CAWSARRGALYNEQFF.

The CDR3 DNA reads as TGTGCCAGCAGCCAACCTAGCGCCGGCGAGCAGTACTTC. Protein: CASSQPSAGEQYF. J is TRBJ2-7 and V is TRBV7-2; maybe TRBD2 (6 bases). The germline V gene has CDR1 SGHTA and CDR2 FQGNSA. Trimming stripped 5 bases from V and 6 bases from J, with 14 bases between. The CDR3 consists of 13 residues. Based on the CDR3 plus reference TRBV7-2 and TRBJ2-7, the full variable domain is GAGVSQSPSNKVTEKGKDVELRCDPISGHTALYWYRQSLGQGLEFLIYFQGNSAPDKSGLPSDRFSAERTGGSVSTLTIQRTQQEDSAVYLCASSQPSAGEQYFGPGTRLTVT.

V is TRBV2 and J is TRBJ2-7; 7 bases line up with TRBD1. This CDR3 has 15 residues. The V segment lost 1 base and the J segment 2 bases; nucleotides outside the gene matches: 5. From germline, CDR1 is SNHLY and CDR2 FYNNEI. CDR3 nucleotides: TGTGCCAGCAGTGAAGGTAACGACAGGGCCTACGAGCAGTACTTC. This encodes CASSEGNDRAYEQYF.